The 9 T cell receptor beta chains given below trace back to one sample, sequenced in a study of T cells after yellow fever vaccination. TCRdb re-derived calls from the 5' RACE reads in MiXCR, one entry per CDR3 protein. The data hold under 350,000 distinct CDR3 sequences, with 4.1% observed a single time. The specimen was PBMCs, collected 5 days after the yellow fever booster vaccination. These receptors were collected from a man between 18 and 29 years old who received the YFV17D yellow fever vaccine.

This clonotype was observed a few times. The CDR3 bases are TGTGCCAGTGCGCAGGGTCCCGAGACCCAGTACTTC. Amino acids: CASAQGPETQYF. The chain employs TRBV19 and TRBJ2-5; the D gene is possibly TRBD1 (5 bases). The CDR3 consists of 12 residues. In germline, CDR1 is LNHDA, CDR2 SQIVND (reference sequence). V lost 8 bases, J lost 5 bases, and 12 bases lay in between.

The chain joins TRBV27 to TRBJ1-1; 9 bases line up with TRBD1. V shed 3 bases, J shed 6 bases, and the junction held 5 bases outside the gene matches. The V gene's germline CDR1 is MNHEY and CDR2 SMNVEV (reference sequence). The length of the CDR3 is 14 residues. The CDR3 reads CASSFRTGAAEAFF. The DNA for the CDR3 is TGTGCCAGCAGTTTCCGGACAGGGGCCGCTGAAGCTTTCTTT.

This clonotype was observed a handful of times. J is TRBJ2-3 and V is TRBV4-2; 11 bases match TRBD2. The ends lost 0 bases at V and 4 bases at J; junction bases unmatched: 6. The CDR3 is 17 residues long. Germline V lookup: CDR1 LGHNA, CDR2 YNFKEQ. Written as DNA, the CDR3 is TGTGCCAGCAGCCAAGACGGTAGCGGGGGGGCGGCAGATACGCAGTATTTT. Its protein is CASSQDGSGGAADTQYF.

This clonotype was counted at least ten times. The genes are TRBV7-6 and TRBJ2-2; either TRBD1 or TRBD2 may supply D (5 bases each). Looked up from germline, CDR1 is SGHVS and CDR2 is FNYEAQ. Deletions cut 8 bases from V and 0 bases from J, with 10 bases between. This CDR3 region has 14 residues. The CDR3 region has the DNA TGTGCCAGCTGCGAGGGACCGAACACCGGGGAGCTGTTTTTT. Its translation is CASCEGPNTGELFF.

A few counts support this clonotype. J is TRBJ1-1 and V is TRBV5-1; D may be TRBD1 (5 bases). In germline, CDR1 is SGHRS, CDR2 YFSETQ. Trimming pared 4 bases from V and 4 bases from J, leaving 20 bases between. This CDR3 contains 16 residues. The chain's CDR3 is CASSDIWGVPGTEAFF. CDR3 in DNA: TGCGCCAGCAGCGACATTTGGGGGGTACCGGGCACTGAAGCTTTCTTT.

A remark on this clonotype: A single base separates this from a much larger clone, so it may be a read error. The gene calls are TRBV11-2 and TRBJ1-5; D ambiguous. Trimming took off 5 bases at V and 9 bases at J, with 14 bases between the two ends. The CDR3 length is 13 residues. In germline, CDR1 is SGHAT, CDR2 FQNNGV. CDR3: CASSPNPVLPQHF. CDR3 bases: TGTGCCAGCAGCCCCAACCCGGTCCTGCCCCAGCATTTT.

In this sample, this clonotype turned up many times. The chain recombines TRBV5-6 with TRBJ1-1; TRBD1 agrees at 7 bases. V shed 4 bases, J shed 3 bases, and the junction held 12 bases outside the gene matches. Germline values: CDR1 SGHDT, CDR2 YYEEEE. This CDR3 has 16 residues. CDR3 amino acids: CASSPDGGTGDTEAFF. The CDR3 DNA reads TGTGCCAGCAGCCCCGACGGGGGCACAGGGGACACTGAAGCTTTCTTT. The variable domain in full, with the rest retrieved from reference TRBV5-6 and TRBJ1-1, is DAGVTQSPTHLIKTRGQQVTLRCSPKSGHDTVSWYQQALGQGPQFIFQYYEEEERQRGNFPDRFSGHQFPNYSSELNVNALLLGDSALYLCASSPDGGTGDTEAFFGQGTRLTVV.

This clonotype has at least ten counts. V is TRBV27 and J is TRBJ1-1; TRBD1 matches 10 bases. Losses at the gene ends were 2 bases for V and 4 bases for J; bases not matched to a gene: 4. The length of the CDR3 is 15 residues. Germline V gene data show CDR1 as MNHEY and CDR2 as SMNVEV (reference sequence). The CDR3 protein is CASSLTGQGSTEAFF. DNA of the CDR3: TGTGCCAGCAGTTTAACGGGACAGGGGAGCACTGAAGCTTTCTTT.

This clonotype has only a few counts. This sequence joins TRBV5-6 and TRBJ1-1, with D maybe TRBD1 (5 bases). The germline CDR1 and CDR2 sequences are SGHDT and YYEEEE. The CDR3 contains 13 residues. Deletions cut 4 bases from V and 5 bases from J, with 12 bases between. The CDR3 DNA reads as TGTGCCAGCAGCCCCCTGCAGGGAACTGAAGCTTTCTTT. This sequence encodes CASSPLQGTEAFF.